Here is one TCR beta chain with its context. As yet, its antigen is unknown. This specimen comes from a study of cytomegalovirus exposure and HLA in healthy donors. The PCR used 60 Vbeta and 13 Jbeta primers. The repertoire was sequenced with immunoSEQ multiplex PCR; TCRdb's copy has only in-frame clones and lacks some. The repertoire includes approximately 120,000 clones, approximately 85% of them detected once, and approximately 6.7% sits in the top ten. V was cut by 7 bases and J by 4 bases, with 22 bases left in between. CDR1 SGHAT and CDR2 FQDESV come from the germline V gene (reference sequence). The length of the CDR3 is 16 residues. Healthy bone marrow donors made up the cohort. Study-level findings and limits: In a later analysis, a missense DCLRE1C variant was linked to TCR beta V- and J-gene trimming. Indistinguishable V segments, including TRBV6-2 and TRBV6-3, were excluded. In terms of immune exposure information, only CMV serostatus was available.

The TCR was taken from a woman aged 30 to 39 in good health and CMV-seropositive. The sequencing sample was made of PBMCs. The gene calls are TRBV11-1 and TRBJ1-1; possibly TRBD1 for D (5 bases). CDR3 DNA sequence: TGTGCCAGCACTCCTCCCACCGGGACGGGGGGCACTGAAGCTTTCTTT. Its translation: CASTPPTGTGGTEAFF.